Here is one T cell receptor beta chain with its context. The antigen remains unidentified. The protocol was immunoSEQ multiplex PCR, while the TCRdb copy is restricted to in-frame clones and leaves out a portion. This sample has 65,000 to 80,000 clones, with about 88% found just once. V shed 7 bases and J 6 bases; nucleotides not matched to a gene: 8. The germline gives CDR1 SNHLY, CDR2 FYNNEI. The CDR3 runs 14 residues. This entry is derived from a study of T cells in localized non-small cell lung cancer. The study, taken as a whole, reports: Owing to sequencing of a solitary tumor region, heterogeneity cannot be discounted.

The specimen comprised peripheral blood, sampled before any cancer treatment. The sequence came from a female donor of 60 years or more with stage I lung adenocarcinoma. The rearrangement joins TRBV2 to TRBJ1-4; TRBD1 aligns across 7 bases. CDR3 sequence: CASKLTGTDEKLFF. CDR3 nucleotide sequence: TGTGCCAGCAAATTAACCGGGACAGATGAAAAACTGTTTTTT.